The T cell receptor beta chain described here comes from a study of Ad26.COV2.S vaccination and SARS-CoV-2 variants. Concerning this clone: Its cognate antigen is unknown.

Points from the study as a whole: Higher spike-specific TCR breadth was found in vaccine recipients than in placebo recipients.

The CDR3 sequence is 21 residues long. Treatment: roughly 18 received Ad26.COV2.S at low or high dose, single or two shots; 5 received placebo; per-sample allocation not given. Sampling happened 63 days after the first vaccine or placebo injection. Sequenced by immunoSEQ multiplex PCR; TCRdb stores in-frame clones only, minus some. The table records 350,000 to 450,000 clones, approximately 81% of them present only once. The rearrangement joins TRBV21-1 to TRBJ2-7; TRBD1, the D gene given by the table, was not confirmed from the DNA. TRBV21-1 is an annotated pseudogene. The sequence was collected from a person aged 18-65 years who received the Ad26.COV2.S COVID-19 vaccine or a placebo. The sample here was peripheral blood, taken in a trial of Ad26.COV2.S vaccine versus placebo. The CDR3: CASSTRRQGPGQSSPLYEQYF. The CDR3 nucleotides read TGTGCCAGCAGCACCCGGCGACAGGGCCCAGGTCAGTCTAGTCCCCTCTACGAGCAGTACTTC.